A selection of T cell receptor beta chains follows, all from one sample in a study of glioma-infiltrating T cells. One entry per CDR3 protein, called by TCRdb with MiXCR from the multiplex PCR reads. The sample holds over 90,000 distinct CDR3 sequences, 25% to 30% seen once. Specimen: glioma tissue, nonneoplastic brain tissue, or PBMCs (not recorded which). The origin of the receptors is a human donor with low-grade glioma or glioblastoma, undergoing nonglioma brain surgery, or in good health (not recorded which). CDR3s include the opening cysteine and the closing phenylalanine or tryptophan. Each record gives: CDR3 protein, CDR3 DNA, V gene, clone size, D gene, J gene. The D gene is left open where the match is weak. Clone size is shown for a subset of rows, as once, few, many or a class of expanded clone.

CASGQGSLETQYF	TGTGCCAGCGGACAGGGATCATTAGAGACCCAGTACTTC	TRBV2	many	TRBD1	TRBJ2-5
CASSGQNGDTQYF	TGTGCCAGCAGTGGACAGAATGGAGATACGCAGTATTTT	TRBV2	NA	NA	TRBJ2-3
CARGLAASNQPKHF	TGTGCCAGAGGACTCGCGGCAAGCAATCAGCCCAAGCATTTT	TRBV6-2/TRBV6-3	NA	NA	TRBJ1-5
CASSQPGTGGPANEKLFF	TGTGCCAGCAGCCAACCCGGGACAGGGGGACCAGCTAATGAAAAACTGTTTTTT	TRBV4-2	many	TRBD1	TRBJ1-4
CASSLYPPGDSPLHF	TGTGCCAGCAGTTTATACCCCCCGGGGGATTCACCCCTCCACTTT	TRBV27	many	NA	TRBJ1-6
CANPALNSPLHF	TGTGCCAATCCAGCGCTTAATTCACCCCTCCACTTT	TRBV19	many	NA	TRBJ1-6
CSAVGTSGGPGETQYF	TGCAGTGCCGTCGGGACTAGCGGGGGACCGGGGGAGACCCAGTACTTC	TRBV20-1	many	TRBD2	TRBJ2-5
CASSLYGGVGGYTF	TGTGCCAGCAGCTTGTATGGGGGCGTCGGTGGCTACACCTTC	TRBV11-1	few	NA	TRBJ1-2
CSARVRKVANTGELFF	TGCAGTGCTAGAGTTCGCAAAGTCGCGAACACCGGGGAGCTGTTTTTT	TRBV20-1	NA	NA	TRBJ2-2
CASRLQGLLDTEAFF	TGTGCCAGCCGTTTACAGGGGCTTTTGGACACTGAAGCTTTCTTT	TRBV6-1	many	TRBD1	TRBJ1-1
CRPGVNTEALF	TGCAGACCAGGGGTGAACACTGAAGCTTTATTT	TRBV20-1	NA	NA	TRBJ1-1
CASSIWGSSDTQYF	TGTGCCAGTAGTATTTGGGGTAGCTCAGATACGCAGTATTTT	TRBV19	NA	NA	TRBJ2-3
CASSAGQGNTEAFF	TGTGCCAGCAGCGCGGGACAGGGGAACACTGAAGCTTTCTTT	TRBV7-8	many	TRBD1	TRBJ1-1
CSAPWGSSYEQYF	TGCAGTGCACCCTGGGGCAGCTCCTACGAGCAGTACTTC	TRBV20-1	many	NA	TRBJ2-7
CAISRTGADTEAFF	TGTGCCATCTCTCGGACGGGTGCGGACACTGAAGCTTTCTTT	TRBV3-1	many	NA	TRBJ1-1
CASSPPIHTEAFF	TGTGCCAGCAGTCCCCCAATACACACTGAAGCTTTCTTT	TRBV28	many	NA	TRBJ1-1
CASSPFLDTEAFF	TGTGCCAGCTCACCGTTTTTGGACACTGAAGCTTTCTTT	TRBV18	NA	NA	TRBJ1-1
CASSLVAGLSTDTQYF	TGTGCCAGCAGCTTAGTTGCAGGGCTCAGCACAGATACGCAGTATTTT	TRBV7-9	many	NA	TRBJ2-3
CASSQQGSSYNSPLHF	TGTGCCAGCAGCCAACAGGGGAGCTCCTATAATTCACCCCTCCACTTT	TRBV3-1	NA	NA	TRBJ1-6
CASSSPDSLGNYGYTF	TGTGCCAGCAGCTCACCGGACAGTCTCGGGAACTATGGCTACACCTTC	TRBV7-9	NA	NA	TRBJ1-2
CASSQGSSGAEYTQYF	TGTGCCAGCAGCCAAGGATCTAGCGGGGCCGAGTATACGCAGTATTTT	TRBV4-2	NA	TRBD2	TRBJ2-3
CASRVLGEGRSYEQYF	TGTGCCAGCAGGGTGCTCGGTGAGGGGCGGTCCTACGAGCAGTACTTC	TRBV5-4	few	NA	TRBJ2-7
CTSSLVGAQGADTQYF	TGTACCAGCAGCTTAGTGGGGGCCCAAGGGGCAGATACGCAGTATTTT	TRBV7-2	NA	NA	TRBJ2-3
CASWMGGLGETQYF	TGTGCCAGCTGGATGGGGGGCCTCGGAGAGACCCAGTACTTC	TRBV28	NA	NA	TRBJ2-5
CASTPTATNYGYTF	TGCGCCAGCACTCCGACAGCAACTAACTATGGCTACACCTTC	TRBV5-1	NA	NA	TRBJ1-2
CASSIVFSLNTEAFF	TGTGCCAGTAGTATAGTGTTCAGCCTGAACACTGAAGCTTTCTTT	TRBV19	few	NA	TRBJ1-1
CSASVHEQYF	TGCAGTGCTAGCGTCCACGAGCAGTACTTC	TRBV20-1	many	NA	TRBJ2-7
CSARAGILQETQYF	TGCAGTGCTAGAGCGGGGATACTCCAAGAGACCCAGTACTTC	TRBV20-1	NA	NA	TRBJ2-5
CAGSFQRGNTDTQYF	TGTGCCGGCAGCTTCCAGCGGGGTAACACAGATACGCAGTATTTT	TRBV7-2	NA	TRBD2	TRBJ2-3
CASLPSGGANYGYTF	TGCGCCAGCCTCCCCTCGGGGGGCGCGAACTATGGCTACACCTTC	TRBV6-1	NA	NA	TRBJ1-2
CASSPPEVAGYHLDTQYF	TGTGCCAGCAGCCCCCCCGAGGTAGCGGGGTACCACCTGGATACGCAGTATTTT	TRBV7-2	NA	TRBD2	TRBJ2-3
CASSDAGPPSSGNTIYF	TGTGCCAGCAGCGATGCGGGACCGCCCTCCTCTGGAAACACCATATATTTT	TRBV6-1	many	NA	TRBJ1-3
CASSSRRSGNTIYF	TGTGCCAGCAGCTCCCGGAGATCTGGAAACACCATATATTTT	TRBV7-8	many	NA	TRBJ1-3
CASSQDWVGNTIYF	TGCGCCAGCAGCCAAGATTGGGTTGGAAACACCATATATTTT	TRBV4-3	NA	NA	TRBJ1-3
CASSRGGAREQFF	TGTGCCAGCAGCCGCGGGGGGGCGAGAGAGCAGTTCTTC	TRBV14	few	TRBD2	TRBJ2-1
CASSKRQSYGYTF	TGTGCCAGTAGTAAAAGACAGAGCTATGGCTACACCTTC	TRBV19	NA	NA	TRBJ1-2
CASSYPRQGANSPLHF	TGTGCCAGCAGTTACCCAAGACAGGGCGCAAATTCACCCCTCCACTTT	TRBV6-6	many	TRBD1	TRBJ1-6
CSADSQYNEQYF	TGCAGTGCTGACAGTCAGTATAACGAGCAGTACTTC	TRBV20-1	NA	NA	TRBJ2-7
CASSRLDTQYF	TGTGCCAGCAGTCGACTCGATACGCAGTATTTT	TRBV6-1	many	NA	TRBJ2-3
CASSSTGGTTEAFF	TGTGCCAGCAGCTCGACAGGGGGCACGACTGAAGCTTTCTTT	TRBV7-9	many	TRBD1	TRBJ1-1
CASRSGSTDTQYF	TGTGCCAGCCGTAGCGGTAGCACAGATACGCAGTATTTT	TRBV7-9	few	NA	TRBJ2-3
CASSRRGGGTEAFF	TGTGCCAGCAGTCGTAGGGGGGGCGGAACTGAAGCTTTCTTT	TRBV7-6	NA	NA	TRBJ1-1
CASSDAGDSEAFF	TGTGCCAGCAGCGACGCCGGTGACAGTGAAGCTTTCTTT	TRBV7-9	NA	NA	TRBJ1-1
CSASSGDSADTQYF	TGCAGTGCCAGTAGCGGGGACTCGGCAGATACGCAGTATTTT	TRBV20-1	many	TRBD2	TRBJ2-3
CASSLDGPSSDLKYF	TGTGCCAGCAGCTTAGATGGGCCTTCCAGCGACTTAAAGTATTTT	TRBV7-2	many	NA	TRBJ2-3
CSARVPGRESNNGELFF	TGCAGTGCTAGAGTTCCCGGCAGGGAATCAAACAACGGGGAGCTGTTTTTT	TRBV20-1	NA	NA	TRBJ2-2
CASSLDETQYF	TGCGCCAGCAGCTTGGACGAGACCCAGTACTTC	TRBV5-1	few	NA	TRBJ2-5
CASGKRGYTEAFF	TGTGCCAGCGGTAAGAGGGGGTACACTGAAGCTTTCTTT	TRBV7-9	many	NA	TRBJ1-1
CASSLGQGKKIQYF	TGTGCCAGCAGCTTAGGGCAGGGCAAAAAAATTCAGTACTTC	TRBV7-9	NA	NA	TRBJ2-4
CASRQTVASTDTQYF	TGTGCCAGCAGACAAACAGTGGCTAGCACAGATACGCAGTATTTT	TRBV6-1	many	NA	TRBJ2-3
CAVGQGRANLNYGYTF	TGTGCCGTCGGACAGGGGAGAGCAAACCTTAACTATGGCTACACCTTC	TRBV10-3	few	TRBD1	TRBJ1-2
CASSTGRGTDTQYF	TGTGCCAGCAGCACCGGTAGGGGCACAGATACGCAGTATTTT	TRBV5-6	NA	NA	TRBJ2-3
CASSDGQVKYEQYF	TGTGCCAGCAGCGATGGACAGGTCAAATACGAGCAGTACTTC	TRBV7-9	NA	TRBD1	TRBJ2-7
CASSQGTSGWDEQFF	TGTGCCAGCAGCCAGGGGACTAGCGGGTGGGATGAGCAGTTCTTC	TRBV3-1	NA	TRBD2	TRBJ2-1